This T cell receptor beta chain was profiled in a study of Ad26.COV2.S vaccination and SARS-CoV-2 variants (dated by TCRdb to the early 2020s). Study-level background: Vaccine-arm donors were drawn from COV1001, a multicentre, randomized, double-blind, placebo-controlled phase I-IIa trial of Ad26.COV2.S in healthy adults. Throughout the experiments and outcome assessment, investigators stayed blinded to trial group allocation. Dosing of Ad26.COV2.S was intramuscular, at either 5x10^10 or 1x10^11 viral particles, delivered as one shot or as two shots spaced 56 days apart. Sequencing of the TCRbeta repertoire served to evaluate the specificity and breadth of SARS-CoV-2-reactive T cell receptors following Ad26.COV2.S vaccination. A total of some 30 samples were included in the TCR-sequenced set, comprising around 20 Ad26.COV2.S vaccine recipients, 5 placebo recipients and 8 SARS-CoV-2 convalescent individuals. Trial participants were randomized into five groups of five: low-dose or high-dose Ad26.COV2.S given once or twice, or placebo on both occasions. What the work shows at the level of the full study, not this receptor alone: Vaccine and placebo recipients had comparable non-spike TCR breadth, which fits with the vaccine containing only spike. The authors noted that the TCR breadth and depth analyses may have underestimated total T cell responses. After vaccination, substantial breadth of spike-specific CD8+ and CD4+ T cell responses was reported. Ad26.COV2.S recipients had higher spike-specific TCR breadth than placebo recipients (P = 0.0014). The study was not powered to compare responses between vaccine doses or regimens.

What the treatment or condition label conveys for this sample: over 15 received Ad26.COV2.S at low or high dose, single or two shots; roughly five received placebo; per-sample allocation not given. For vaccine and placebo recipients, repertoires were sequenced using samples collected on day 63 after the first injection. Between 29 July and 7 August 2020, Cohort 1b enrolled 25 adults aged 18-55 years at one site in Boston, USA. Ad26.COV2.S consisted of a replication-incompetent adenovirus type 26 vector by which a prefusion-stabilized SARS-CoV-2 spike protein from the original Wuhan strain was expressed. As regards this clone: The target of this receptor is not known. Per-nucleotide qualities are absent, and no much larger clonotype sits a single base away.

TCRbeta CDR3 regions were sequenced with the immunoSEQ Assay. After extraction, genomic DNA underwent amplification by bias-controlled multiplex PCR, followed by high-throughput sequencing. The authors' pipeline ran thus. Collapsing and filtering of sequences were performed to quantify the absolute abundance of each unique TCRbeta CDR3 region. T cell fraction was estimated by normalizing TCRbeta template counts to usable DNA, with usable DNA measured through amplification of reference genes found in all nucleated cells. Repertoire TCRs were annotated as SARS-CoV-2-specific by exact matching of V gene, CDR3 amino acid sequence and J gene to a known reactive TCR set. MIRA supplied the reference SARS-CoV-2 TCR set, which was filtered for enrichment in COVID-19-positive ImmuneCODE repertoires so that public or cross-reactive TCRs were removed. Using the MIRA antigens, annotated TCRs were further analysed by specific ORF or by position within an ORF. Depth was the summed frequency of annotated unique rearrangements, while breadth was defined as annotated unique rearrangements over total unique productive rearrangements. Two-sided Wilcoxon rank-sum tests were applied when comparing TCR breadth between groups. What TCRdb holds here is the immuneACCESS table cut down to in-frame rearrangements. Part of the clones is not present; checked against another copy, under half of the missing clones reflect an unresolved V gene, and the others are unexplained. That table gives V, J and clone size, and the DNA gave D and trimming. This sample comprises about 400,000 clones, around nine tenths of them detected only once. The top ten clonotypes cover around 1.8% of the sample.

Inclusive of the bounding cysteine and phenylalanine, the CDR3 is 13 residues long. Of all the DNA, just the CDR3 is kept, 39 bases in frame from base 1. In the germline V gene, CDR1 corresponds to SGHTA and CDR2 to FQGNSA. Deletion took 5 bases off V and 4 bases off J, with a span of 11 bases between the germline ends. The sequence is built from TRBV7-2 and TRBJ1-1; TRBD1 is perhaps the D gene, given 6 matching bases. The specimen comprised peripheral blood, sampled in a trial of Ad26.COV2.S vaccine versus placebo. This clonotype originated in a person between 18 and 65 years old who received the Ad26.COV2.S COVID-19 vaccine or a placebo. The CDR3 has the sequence CASSPYRATEAFF. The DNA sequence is TGTGCCAGCAGCCCCTACAGGGCCACTGAAGCTTTCTTT.